Sequencing of this TCR beta chain was carried out in a study of OX40 agonist ivuxolimab in advanced cancers. The table came from immunoSEQ multiplex PCR; TCRdb's copy has only in-frame clones and leaves some out. The sample carries 20,000 to 25,000 clones, approximately 82% recorded once. Per germline, CDR1 SGDLS and CDR2 YYNGEE. The V end was cut by 3 bases, the J end by 2 bases, with 15 bases between. This CDR3 region has 15 residues. The rearrangement links TRBV9 to TRBJ2-7; possible D gene TRBD1, 5 bases. Sequenced material: CD4+ or CD8+ T cells sorted from blood, taken in a trial of the OX40 agonist ivuxolimab. This sequence was found in an adult with an advanced solid tumor such as melanoma, head and neck, liver or kidney cancer. The CDR3 region is CASSEGNRPTYEQYF. DNA for the CDR3: TGTGCCAGCAGCGAGGGGAACAGGCCGACCTACGAGCAGTACTTC.